What follows are 9 T cell receptor beta chains derived from one specimen sequenced in a study of neoadjuvant nivolumab and ipilimumab in lung cancer. Sequencing used immunoSEQ multiplex PCR; TCRdb keeps in-frame clones, though not all of them. The sample carries about 12,000 clones, about 94% recorded once. The sample here was peripheral blood, taken after neoadjuvant nivolumab, alone or with ipilimumab, at or shortly before surgery. These receptors were collected from an adult with non-small cell lung cancer.

The chain couples TRBV19 to TRBJ2-2, with D tentatively TRBD1 (5 bases). The germline gives CDR1 LNHDA, CDR2 SQIVND (reference sequence). V gave up 7 bases and J gave up 5 bases, with 17 bases separating them. This CDR3 is built from 15 residues. CDR3 sequence reads: CASISRGFWTGELFF. CDR3 nucleotide sequence: TGTGCCAGTATATCTAGGGGTTTCTGGACCGGGGAGCTGTTTTTT.

The chain employs TRBV7-2 and TRBJ2-3, with unresolved D. The CDR3 has 14 residues. CDR1 and CDR2 from the germline V gene are SGHTA and FQGNSA. V dropped 5 bases and J dropped 2 bases, with 11 bases sitting between them. The CDR3 sequence is CASSPLSYTDTQYF. The CDR3 DNA reads as TGTGCCAGCAGCCCGTTGAGTTACACAGATACGCAGTATTTT. The full variable domain, in which reference TRBV7-2 and TRBJ2-3 provide the parts outside the CDR3, is GAGVSQSPSNKVTEKGKDVELRCDPISGHTALYWYRQSLGQGLEFLIYFQGNSAPDKSGLPSDRFSAERTGGSVSTLTIQRTQQEDSAVYLCASSPLSYTDTQYFGPGTRLTVL.

This chain joins TRBV30 and TRBJ2-5; the D gene is possibly TRBD2 (5 bases). In germline, CDR1 is GTSNPN, CDR2 SVGIG (reference sequence). Trimming left V 5 bases short and J 2 bases short, with 21 bases between. The CDR3 runs to 16 residues. DNA for the CDR3: TGTGCCTGGGGGGAGTTGGGGATAGCGAAACAAGAGACCCAGTACTTC. Amino acids: CAWGELGIAKQETQYF. Complete variable domain (other parts from reference TRBV30 and TRBJ2-5): SQTIHQWPATLVQPVGSPLSLECTVEGTSNPNLYWYRQAAGRGLQLLFYSVGIGQISSEVPQNLSASRPQDRQFILSSKKLLLSDSGFYLCAWGELGIAKQETQYFGPGTRLLVL.

The rearrangement joins TRBV19 to TRBJ1-5, with D hard to call. CDR3 size: 14 residues. Germline CDR1 reads LNHDA; CDR2 reads SQIVND (reference sequence). V lost 7 bases, J lost 0 bases, and 10 bases lay in between. The CDR3 sequence is CASKPGYSNQPQHF. Here the CDR3 DNA reads TGTGCCAGTAAACCTGGCTATAGCAATCAGCCCCAGCATTTT.

The CDR3 sequence: CASSPGLTPNEQYF. CDR3 bases: TGCGCCAGCAGCCCGGGACTTACCCCCAACGAGCAGTACTTC. The chain recombines TRBV5-1 with TRBJ2-7; possible D gene TRBD2, 6 bases. The length of the CDR3 is 14 residues. The V and J ends lost 4 bases and 5 bases respectively, with 16 bases between them. Germline values: CDR1 SGHRS, CDR2 YFSETQ.

This chain's CDR3 is CASSWVADNEQFF. Here the CDR3 DNA reads TGTGCCAGCAGCTGGGTAGCGGACAATGAGCAGTTCTTC. This chain uses TRBV11-3 with TRBJ2-1, with D possibly matching TRBD2 (6 bases). Germline V CDR1 and CDR2: SGHNT, YENEEA. Trimming stripped 4 bases from V and 5 bases from J, with 9 bases between. There are 13 residues in the CDR3. The full variable domain, its missing parts supplied by reference TRBV11-3 and TRBJ2-1, is EAGVVQSPRYKIIEKKQPVAFWCNPISGHNTLYWYLQNLGQGPELLIRYENEEAVDDSQLPKDRFSAERLKGVDSTLKIQPAELGDSAVYLCASSWVADNEQFFGPGTRLTVL.

The chain is built from TRBV6-1 and TRBJ1-2; D not certain. V lost 1 base to trimming and J lost 0 bases, with 9 bases between them. The CDR3 is 15 amino acids. The germline gives CDR1 MNHNS, CDR2 SASEGT. The CDR3 coding sequence is TGTGCCAGCAGTGAAGGGGTAGAAGCTAACTATGGCTACACCTTC. Translated, it gives CASSEGVEANYGYTF.

The CDR3, as DNA: TGTGCCAGTAGTTCGGGGGCAGTCGGCAATCAGCCCCAGCATTTT. Its translation is CASSSGAVGNQPQHF. The chain recombines TRBV19 with TRBJ1-5, with D maybe TRBD1 (6 bases). CDR3 length equals 15 residues. Trimming stripped 5 bases from V and 2 bases from J, with 13 bases between. Germline-derived CDR1 and CDR2 are LNHDA and SQIVND (reference sequence).

The chain combines TRBV30 with TRBJ2-1; TRBD2 aligns across 12 bases. CDR1 is GTSNPN and CDR2 is SVGIG in the germline V gene (reference sequence). After removal of 5 bases from V and 7 bases from J, the junction contained 6 bases not matched to a gene. This CDR3 spans 14 amino acids. CDR3 nucleotides: TGTGCCTGGGGGCTAGCGGGAGGGTGGAATGAGCAGTTCTTC. Translated: CAWGLAGGWNEQFF. The full variable domain, its missing parts supplied by reference TRBV30 and TRBJ2-1, is SQTIHQWPATLVQPVGSPLSLECTVEGTSNPNLYWYRQAAGRGLQLLFYSVGIGQISSEVPQNLSASRPQDRQFILSSKKLLLSDSGFYLCAWGLAGGWNEQFFGPGTRLTVL.